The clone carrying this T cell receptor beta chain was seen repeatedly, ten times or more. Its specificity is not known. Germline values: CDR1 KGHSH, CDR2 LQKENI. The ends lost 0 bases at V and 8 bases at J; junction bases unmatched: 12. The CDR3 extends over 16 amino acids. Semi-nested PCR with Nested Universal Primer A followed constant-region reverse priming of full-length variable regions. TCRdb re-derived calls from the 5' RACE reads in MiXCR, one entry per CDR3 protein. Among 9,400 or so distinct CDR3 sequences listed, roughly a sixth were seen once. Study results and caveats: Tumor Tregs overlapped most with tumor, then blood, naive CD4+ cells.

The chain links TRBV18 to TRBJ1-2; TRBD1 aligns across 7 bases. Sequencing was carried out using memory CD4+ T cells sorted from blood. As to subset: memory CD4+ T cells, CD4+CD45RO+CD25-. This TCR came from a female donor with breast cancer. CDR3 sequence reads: CASSPPGQRGRGGYTF. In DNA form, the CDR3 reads TGTGCCAGCTCACCACCGGGACAGAGGGGAAGAGGGGGCTACACCTTC. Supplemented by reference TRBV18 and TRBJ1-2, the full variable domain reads NAGVMQNPRHLVRRRGQEARLRCSPMKGHSHVYWYRQLPEEGLKFMVYLQKENIIDESGMPKERFSAEFPKEGPSILRIQQVVRGDSAAYFCASSPPGQRGRGGYTFGSGTRLTVV.